This TCR beta chain was captured in a study of shared clonotypes between healthy human individuals. Findings of the study overall: Rarefaction analysis demonstrated incomplete sorted-subset sequencing notwithstanding large depth.

Samples underwent the assay at deep level. Replicate sorted-subset PCRs were loaded with around 200 ng DNA, 31,000 or so T cell genomes. This table comes from immunoSEQ multiplex PCR, and its TCRdb copy is limited to in-frame clones, with some not included. The table includes about 1.1 million clones, around 77% detected once. The J segment lost 11 bases and the V segment lost 0 bases, leaving 2 bases of the junction unmatched. This CDR3 has 12 residues. In germline, CDR1 is MNHEY, CDR2 SVGAGI. On this clone: The antigen remains unidentified.

Sequencing was done on a sample of memory CD4+ T cells from PBMCs. Subset given: CD45RA-negative fraction. The source is a man aged 18 to 30 in good health. Some clones in this sample may be carry-over from other donors' samples. The rearrangement links TRBV6-5 to TRBJ2-7, with 9 bases matching TRBD1. The CDR3 sequence: CASSYSGQGEYF. CDR3 DNA: TGTGCCAGCAGTTACTCGGGACAGGGAGAGTACTTC.